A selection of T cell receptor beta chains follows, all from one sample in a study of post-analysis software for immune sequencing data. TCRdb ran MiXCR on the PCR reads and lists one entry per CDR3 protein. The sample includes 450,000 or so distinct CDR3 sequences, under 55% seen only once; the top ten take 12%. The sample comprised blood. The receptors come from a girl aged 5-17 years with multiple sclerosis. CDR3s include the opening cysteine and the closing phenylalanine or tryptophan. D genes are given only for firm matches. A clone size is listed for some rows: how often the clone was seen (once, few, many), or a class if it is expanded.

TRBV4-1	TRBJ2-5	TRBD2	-	CASSQVLAGSETQYF	TGCGCCAGCAGCCAAGTCCTAGCGGGAAGCGAGACCCAGTACTTC
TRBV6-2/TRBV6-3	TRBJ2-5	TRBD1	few	CASSYGPGQGEETQYF	TGTGCCAGCAGTTACGGTCCGGGACAGGGTGAAGAGACCCAGTACTTC
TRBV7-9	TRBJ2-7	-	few	CASSSPGLSYEQYF	TGTGCCAGCAGCTCGCCCGGGCTGTCCTACGAGCAGTACTTC
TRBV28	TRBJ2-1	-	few	CASSLSRDDEQFF	TGTGCCAGCAGTTTAAGCAGGGACGATGAGCAGTTCTTC
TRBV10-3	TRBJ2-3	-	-	CAISEAGVRTDTQYF	TGTGCCATCAGTGAGGCTGGGGTTCGCACAGATACGCAGTATTTT
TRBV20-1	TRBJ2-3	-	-	CSASPMEELNTQYF	TGCAGTGCTTCTCCGATGGAGGAACTCAATACGCAGTATTTT
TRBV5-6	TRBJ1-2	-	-	CASSVGHPGDYGYTF	TGTGCCAGCAGCGTGGGACACCCTGGGGACTATGGCTACACCTTC
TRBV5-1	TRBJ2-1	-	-	CASSPGGASEQFF	TGCGCCAGCAGCCCCGGTGGGGCGAGTGAGCAGTTCTTC
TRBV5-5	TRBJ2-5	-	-	CASYWTVGETQYF	TGTGCCAGCTATTGGACGGTAGGAGAGACCCAGTACTTC
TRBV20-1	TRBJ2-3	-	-	CSARDRSRDTDTQYF	TGCAGTGCTAGAGATCGTTCCAGGGACACAGATACGCAGTATTTT
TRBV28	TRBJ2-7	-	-	CASSLQPEPPCEQYF	TGTGCCAGCAGTTTACAGCCAGAGCCGCCCTGCGAGCAGTACTTC
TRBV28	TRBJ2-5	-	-	CASSILTETQYF	TGTGCCAGCAGTATTTTGACGGAGACCCAGTACTTC
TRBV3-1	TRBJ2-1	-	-	CASSQESRPNEQFF	TGTGCCAGCAGCCAAGAGTCTAGGCCCAATGAGCAGTTCTTC
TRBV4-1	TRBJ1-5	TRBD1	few	CASSQSGQGNQPQHF	TGCGCCAGCAGCCAATCCGGACAGGGGAATCAGCCCCAGCATTTT
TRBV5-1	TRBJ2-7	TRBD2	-	CASSHQTSGTYEQYF	TGCGCCAGCAGCCACCAGACTAGCGGGACATACGAGCAGTACTTC
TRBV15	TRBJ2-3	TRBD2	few	CATSNQSRERQDTQYF	TGTGCCACCAGCAACCAGTCGCGGGAGCGCCAAGATACGCAGTATTTT
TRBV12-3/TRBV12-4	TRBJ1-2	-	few	CASRGGIDGYTF	TGTGCCAGCAGAGGGGGGATCGATGGCTACACCTTC